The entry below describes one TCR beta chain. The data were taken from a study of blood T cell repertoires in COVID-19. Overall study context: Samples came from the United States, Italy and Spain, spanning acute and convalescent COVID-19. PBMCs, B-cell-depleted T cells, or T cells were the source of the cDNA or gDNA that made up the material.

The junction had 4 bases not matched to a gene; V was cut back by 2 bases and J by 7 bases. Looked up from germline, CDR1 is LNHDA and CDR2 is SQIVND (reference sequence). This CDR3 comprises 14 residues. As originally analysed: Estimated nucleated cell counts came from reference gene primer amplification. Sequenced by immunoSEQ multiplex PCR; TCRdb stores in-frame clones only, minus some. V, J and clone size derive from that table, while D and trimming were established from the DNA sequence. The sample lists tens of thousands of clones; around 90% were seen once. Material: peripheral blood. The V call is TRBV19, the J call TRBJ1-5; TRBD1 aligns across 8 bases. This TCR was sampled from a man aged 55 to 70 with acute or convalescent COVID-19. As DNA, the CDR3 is TGTGCCAGTAGTATAATGCAGGGGGCCCAGCCCCAGCATTTT. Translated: CASSIMQGAQPQHF.